Listed below are T cell receptor beta chains from one sample, sequenced in a study of shared clonotypes between healthy human individuals. Libraries were prepared by immunoSEQ multiplex PCR; TCRdb keeps only in-frame clonotypes and omits some of them. The sample holds approximately 740,000 clones, around 74% seen once. The sequenced sample was memory CD4+ T cells sorted from blood. All receptors derive from a woman in her 30s in good health. The CDR3 runs from the conserved cysteine through the conserved F or W. D genes are given only for firm matches. Clone size is given for some rows only: seen once, a few or many times, or a class if the clone is expanded.

v_call	j_call	d_call	clone_size	cdr3_nt	cdr3_aa
TRBV7-2	TRBJ2-2	TRBD2	.	TGTGCCAGCAGCCCAACCGCACTAGCGGGGACCGGGGAGCTGTTTTTT	CASSPTALAGTGELFF
TRBV30	TRBJ1-5	.	.	TGTGCCTGGAGTGTAGCGTCTCGTCAGCCCCAGCATTTT	CAWSVASRQPQHF
TRBV5-1	TRBJ2-3	TRBD2	.	TGCGCCAGCTACAGGCGGGACTACACCACAGATACGCAGTATTTT	CASYRRDYTTDTQYF
TRBV27	TRBJ2-2	.	few	TGTGCCAGCAGTTTATTGGTTGGTGGAACGAACACCGGGGAGCTGTTTTTT	CASSLLVGGTNTGELFF
TRBV19	TRBJ2-7	TRBD2	few	TGTGCCAGTAGTGACAAGCGGGGAACCTACGAGCAGTACTTC	CASSDKRGTYEQYF
TRBV27	TRBJ2-1	TRBD1	.	TGTGCCAGCAGTTTACAGGGGGCAGATGAGCAGTTCTTC	CASSLQGADEQFF
TRBV30	TRBJ2-5	.	once	TGTGCCTGGAGTTATTGGAATAAGCACGGGGAGCAGTACTTC	CAWSYWNKHGEQYF
TRBV9	TRBJ1-1	.	.	TGTGCCAGCAGCCCCGGGCGAGGCACTGAAGCTTTCTTT	CASSPGRGTEAFF
TRBV7-9	TRBJ2-3	TRBD2	.	TGTGCCAGCAGCCTAGGGGCTAGCGGGAGCACAGATACGCAGTATTTT	CASSLGASGSTDTQYF
TRBV5-1	TRBJ2-6	.	few	TGCGCCAGCAGCTTGGATCCCTTCTCTGGGGCCAACGTCCTGACTTTC	CASSLDPFSGANVLTF
TRBV11-2	TRBJ2-5	TRBD1	.	TGTGCCAGCAGCTTAGATCCCCTCAGGGGGCGGTGGGAGACCCAGTACTTC	CASSLDPLRGRWETQYF
TRBV10-3	TRBJ1-3	.	.	TGTGCCATCACTACGACAGTCCCTAGATCTGGCGGAAACACCATATATTTT	CAITTTVPRSGGNTIYF
TRBV19	TRBJ1-5	TRBD1	many	TGTGCCAGTAGTACGGACAGGGGGCTAAGCAATCAGCCCCAGCATTTT	CASSTDRGLSNQPQHF
TRBV7-3	TRBJ1-1	.	.	TGTGCCAGCAGCTCCACGGGGGCCGGTGAAGCTTTCTTT	CASSSTGAGEAFF
TRBV7-2	TRBJ2-7	.	.	TGTGCCAGCAGCTTAGGCCGGGCAACCTACGAGCAGTACTTC	CASSLGRATYEQYF
TRBV28	TRBJ2-7	TRBD1	.	TGTGCCAGCACCCGCCGAATCAAACAGACAGGGTACTACGAGCAGTACTTC	CASTRRIKQTGYYEQYF
TRBV5-1	TRBJ2-3	TRBD1	.	TGCGCCAGCTCAACCGGGACAGGGACAGATACGCAGTATTTT	CASSTGTGTDTQYF
TRBV5-1	TRBJ2-1	TRBD2	few	TGCGCCAGCCAACTAGCGGGGGGATACAATGAGCAGTTCTTC	CASQLAGGYNEQFF
TRBV4-1	TRBJ1-4	TRBD1	.	TGCGCCAGCAGCCAAGCAACAGGGGTAGGGGATGAAAAACTGTTTTTT	CASSQATGVGDEKLFF
TRBV9	TRBJ2-1	.	.	TGTGCCAGCAGCTCCTCGCATGAGCAGTTCTTC	CASSSSHEQFF
TRBV5-1	TRBJ1-2	TRBD1	.	TGCGCCAGCAGCTTGGGTTCAGGGACAGATAACTATGGCTACACCTTC	CASSLGSGTDNYGYTF